A single T cell receptor (beta chain) is shown here with its context. Grouping used clinical history reported by participants in a survey and questionnaire. Recovery meant two consecutive negative NP/OP PCR tests, professional clearance, or resolved symptoms. Authors' processing steps: Amplified reference gene primers provided the basis for estimating nucleated cell counts. Clones were sequenced by immunoSEQ multiplex PCR, and TCRdb holds only the in-frame ones, with some missing. V, J and clone size derive from that table, while D and trimming were established from the DNA sequence. The sample records some 100,000 clones, 80% to 90% being singletons. The V gene's germline CDR1 is SGHKS and CDR2 YYEKEE (reference sequence). This CDR3 has 11 amino acids. Trimming pared 3 bases from V and 9 bases from J, leaving 7 bases between. These data are taken from a study of blood T cell repertoires in COVID-19. Background on the study: In each case, the material was cDNA or gDNA derived from T cells, B-cell-depleted T cells, or PBMCs.

The J gene is TRBJ2-1, the V gene TRBV5-5; D remains unclear. This clonotype was obtained from a woman between 50 and 59 years old who had recovered from COVID-19. The sequencing sample was made of PBMCs or T cells enriched from blood (not recorded which). CDR3 coding DNA: TGTGCCAGCAGCTCCTGGCTTGAGCAGTTCTTC. Its translation is CASSSWLEQFF.